The 3 T cell receptor beta chains listed next were all sequenced from one sample in a study of cytomegalovirus exposure and HLA in healthy donors. The PCR was carried out with 60 Vbeta primers and 13 Jbeta primers. Using immunoSEQ multiplex PCR, the repertoire was profiled, and TCRdb retains in-frame clones only, with some absent. This sample has about 150,000 clones; over 65% occur once, and the top ten carry approximately 1.5%. The sequenced sample consisted of PBMCs. All receptors come from a woman aged 25 to 45 in good health and CMV-seropositive.

The J gene is TRBJ1-1, the V gene TRBV7-3, with 8 bases fitting TRBD1. Trimming took 0 bases from V and 13 from J; bases not matched to a gene: 10. Per germline, CDR1 SGHTA and CDR2 FQGTGA. The CDR3 extends over 14 amino acids. The CDR3 loop is CASSLTLAGGEVFF. CDR3 in DNA: TGTGCCAGCAGCTTAACTCTCGCAGGGGGCGAGGTTTTCTTT.

As for this clone: The junction departs from germline at one end; a sequencing error may be responsible. This chain connects TRBV2 to TRBJ2-7; TRBD1 might be the D (5 bases). CDR3 length: 14 amino acids. Germline loops: CDR1 SNHLY, CDR2 FYNNEI. In DNA, the CDR3 is TGTGCCAGCAGTGAACGGCAGGGATCCTCCGAGCAGTACTTC. This translates into CASSERQGSSEQYF.

V and J are TRBV5-4 and TRBJ2-6; D not certain. CDR3 size: 13 residues. The germline CDR1 and CDR2 sequences are SGHNT and YYREEE (reference sequence). V was clipped by 1 base and J by 4 bases, with 3 bases between them. CDR3 loop: CASSLPGANVLTF. The CDR3 coding sequence is TGTGCCAGCAGCTTGCCAGGGGCCAACGTCCTGACTTTC.